These 25 T cell receptor beta chains came from one sample sequenced in a study of CD8 T cells in Susac syndrome. RNA was extracted with the RNeasy kit, and a quantity of 0.5 to 1 ug was reverse transcribed using random hexamers. TCRdb re-called the immunoSEQ multiplex PCR reads with MiXCR, one entry per CDR3 protein. Among around 300,000 distinct CDR3 sequences, about 91% were seen once, and the ten largest hold roughly 0.064%. What was sequenced was CD4+ T cells from PBMCs. These receptors were obtained from a human donor with multiple sclerosis.

The chain recombines TRBV11-2 with TRBJ1-1; no firm D call. The V gene's germline CDR1 is SGHAT and CDR2 FQNNGV. The V gene lost 0 bases and the J gene lost 2 bases, with 10 bases spanning the gap. The CDR3 is 15 residues long. The CDR3 spells CASSLDHQPNTEAFF. For the CDR3, the DNA is TGTGCCAGCAGCTTAGATCACCAGCCCAACACTGAAGCTTTCTTT.

The genes are TRBV12-3 or TRBV12-4 and TRBJ2-7; maybe TRBD1 (5 bases). Between the trimmed V and J ends, which lost 3 bases and 6 bases, there was a span of 9 bases. The CDR3 extends over 12 amino acids. The CDR3 nucleotides are TGTGCCAGCAGTTTTGACAGCCGCGAGCAGTACTTC. It is translated as CASSFDSREQYF.

The DNA for the CDR3 is TGCGCCAGCAGCGGCCCACCTTTGGGACTAGCGGGAGGTGGGGTAGCAGATACGCAGTATTTT. It yields the protein CASSGPPLGLAGGGVADTQYF. V is TRBV4-1 and J is TRBJ2-3, with 15 positions matching TRBD2. The CDR3 extends over 21 amino acids. The V gene end was trimmed by 5 bases and the J gene end by 4 bases; junction bases not matched to a gene: 19. Germline V gene sequence: CDR1 MGHRA, CDR2 YSYEKL.

The chain is built from TRBV14 and TRBJ1-1, with 7 bases matching TRBD1. Germline trimming cut 6 bases from V and 1 base from J; bases unmatched to any gene: 5. Germline CDR1 is SGHDN and CDR2 is FVKESK. The CDR3 contains 14 residues. DNA of the CDR3: TGTGCCAGCAGGAGATGGACAGGGAACACTGAAGCTTTCTTT. Residues: CASRRWTGNTEAFF.

The chain is built from TRBV7-9 and TRBJ1-3; TRBD1 might be the D (5 bases). The CDR3 runs 15 residues. In germline, CDR1 is SEHNR, CDR2 FQNEAQ (reference sequence). V shed 3 bases and J shed 1 base, with 10 bases lying between them. CDR3 amino acids: CASSFSRVSGNTIYF. Written as DNA, the CDR3 is TGTGCCAGCAGCTTTTCCAGGGTGTCTGGAAACACCATATATTTT.

The J gene is TRBJ1-1, the V gene TRBV7-9; perhaps TRBD1 as D (5 bases). The V end lost 5 bases, the J end lost 7 bases, and 20 bases lay between the germline ends. CDR3 size: 15 residues. Looked up from germline, CDR1 is SEHNR and CDR2 is FQNEAQ (reference sequence). The CDR3 here is CASSARRTRDSEAFF. As DNA, the CDR3 is TGTGCCAGCAGCGCCCGTAGGACCCGAGACAGTGAAGCTTTCTTT. Filled out from reference TRBV7-9 and TRBJ1-1, the complete variable domain reads DTGVSQNPRHKITKRGQNVTFRCDPISEHNRLYWYRQTLGQGPEFLTYFQNEAQLEKSRLLSDRFSAERPKGSFSTLEIQRTEQGDSAMYLCASSARRTRDSEAFFGQGTRLTVV.

The chain joins TRBV12-5 to TRBJ1-4, with D possibly TRBD1 on 5 matching bases. CDR1 is LGHNT, CDR2 FRNRAP, per germline. V lost 3 bases and J lost 12, with 20 bases in between. This CDR3 region has 15 residues. CDR3 in amino acids: CASGLGDQTNEELFF. The DNA of the CDR3 is TGTGCTAGTGGTTTAGGGGACCAAACTAATGAGGAACTGTTTTTT.

The gene calls are TRBV4-1 and TRBJ2-3, with unresolved D. The germline V gene encodes CDR1 MGHRA and CDR2 YSYEKL. Trimming took off 5 bases at V and 5 bases at J, with 11 bases between the two ends. The CDR3 runs to 13 residues. The CDR3 nucleotides read TGCGCCAGCAGCTCGTATCTGGAAGATACGCAGTATTTT. Translating gives CASSSYLEDTQYF.

The CDR3 DNA sequence: TGCAGCGTTACAGGGTTTTTCACAGATACGCAGTATTTT. Its protein is CSVTGFFTDTQYF. V and J are TRBV29-1 and TRBJ2-3; D is possibly TRBD1 (6 bases). Germline CDR1 is SQVTM and CDR2 is ANQGSEA. V lost 5 bases, J lost 2 bases, and 11 bases lay in between. This CDR3 spans 13 amino acids.

This clonotype was counted a few times. The junction departs from the called germline gene at one end, perhaps through a read error. V and J are TRBV7-9 and TRBJ2-2; 7 bases fit TRBD1. Germline CDR1 and CDR2: SEHNR and FQNEAQ (reference sequence). The CDR3 sequence is 15 residues long. CDR3 residues: CASSLGTVNTGELFF. The CDR3 DNA is TGTGCCAGCAGTTTAGGGACAGTAAACACCGGGGAGCTGTTTTTT.

The chain links TRBV30 to TRBJ1-5; maybe TRBD1 (6 bases). The germline V and J ends were trimmed by 3 bases and 4 bases, with 22 bases remaining between them. This CDR3 has 17 amino acids. Germline CDR1 GTSNPN, CDR2 SVGIG (reference sequence). The CDR3 is CAWSDLQAGTRNQPQHF. The DNA of the CDR3 is TGTGCCTGGAGCGACCTTCAAGCCGGGACAAGAAATCAGCCCCAGCATTTT. The full variable domain, rest sourced from reference TRBV30 and TRBJ1-5, is SQTIHQWPATLVQPVGSPLSLECTVEGTSNPNLYWYRQAAGRGLQLLFYSVGIGQISSEVPQNLSASRPQDRQFILSSKKLLLSDSGFYLCAWSDLQAGTRNQPQHFGDGTRLSIL.

This sequence joins TRBV12-3 or TRBV12-4 and TRBJ2-7; the D gene could be TRBD1 or TRBD2 (5 bases each). V was pared by 6 bases and J by 1 base, with 13 bases between. The CDR3 is made up of 14 amino acids. This CDR3 reads CASRGIEGSYEQYF. The CDR3 region has the DNA TGTGCCAGCAGGGGCATCGAGGGGTCCTACGAGCAGTACTTC.

The J gene is TRBJ1-1, the V gene TRBV5-1; 7 bases match TRBD1. Germline values: CDR1 SGHRS, CDR2 YFSETQ. CDR3 length equals 18 residues. V lost 1 base to trimming and J lost 0 bases; unmatched junction nucleotides: 12. CDR3 sequence: CASSLYRGGYEMNTEAFF. The CDR3 DNA reads as TGCGCCAGCAGCTTGTACAGGGGCGGTTATGAAATGAACACTGAAGCTTTCTTT. Filled out from reference TRBV5-1 and TRBJ1-1, the complete variable domain reads KAGVTQTPRYLIKTRGQQVTLSCSPISGHRSVSWYQQTPGQGLQFLFEYFSETQRNKGNFPGRFSGRQFSNSRSEMNVSTLELGDSALYLCASSLYRGGYEMNTEAFFGQGTRLTVV.

The chain links TRBV5-1 to TRBJ2-5; D is unresolved. Germline loops: CDR1 SGHRS, CDR2 YFSETQ. V lost 4 bases and J 4 bases, leaving 20 bases between the germline ends. This CDR3 has 16 amino acids. This CDR3 is CASSIGLGQFGETQYF. CDR3 in DNA: TGCGCCAGCAGCATCGGCCTCGGCCAGTTCGGAGAGACCCAGTACTTC.

This rearrangement joins TRBV5-1 to TRBJ2-7, with D possibly TRBD2 on 6 matching bases. The V end was cut by 5 bases, the J end by 2 bases, with 26 bases between. CDR1 is SGHRS and CDR2 is YFSETQ in the germline V gene. This CDR3 has 18 amino acids. The DNA for the CDR3 is TGCGCCAGCAGTAAGGCCCGGGACTTGACCCCGACAACCTACGAGCAGTACTTC. Translation: CASSKARDLTPTTYEQYF.

The rearrangement joins TRBV7-2 to TRBJ1-1; D is uncertain. V was shortened by 5 bases and J by 7 bases, with 11 bases between the two germline ends. CDR3 length equals 12 residues. The germline V gene has CDR1 SGHTA and CDR2 FQGNSA. The CDR3 loop reads CASSPYIGEAFF. Written as DNA, the CDR3 is TGTGCCAGCAGCCCGTACATCGGTGAAGCTTTCTTT.

The V gene is TRBV5-4, the J gene TRBJ2-4; the D is unclear. The CDR3 is 14 amino acids. V was trimmed by 2 bases and J by 2 bases, leaving 8 bases between them. Germline CDR1 SGHNT, CDR2 YYREEE (reference sequence). For the CDR3, the DNA is TGTGCCAGCAGCTTACACGGGTCCAAAAACATTCAGTACTTC. This translates into CASSLHGSKNIQYF.

V is TRBV18 and J is TRBJ2-5; 11 positions match TRBD1. The CDR3 runs 15 residues. Germline V gene data show CDR1 as KGHSH and CDR2 as LQKENI. With 3 bases clipped from V and 3 bases from J, the junction kept 3 bases outside the gene matches. CDR3 sequence: CASSPRTGGEETQYF. CDR3 coding DNA: TGTGCCAGCTCACCGAGGACAGGGGGCGAAGAGACCCAGTACTTC.

The CDR3 is CASRGQTANTEAFF. The CDR3 DNA is TGTGCCAGTAGGGGACAGACGGCGAACACTGAAGCTTTCTTT. This chain links TRBV19 with TRBJ1-1; 7 positions agree with TRBD1. CDR3 size: 14 residues. Germline CDR1 and CDR2: LNHDA and SQIVND (reference sequence). V trimming: 6 bases; J trimming: 1 base; junction bases outside the gene matches: 5.

This clonotype has a single count. This chain links TRBV5-8 with TRBJ2-1; 7 positions agree with TRBD1. The V gene end was trimmed by 4 bases and the J gene end by 2 bases; junction bases not matched to a gene: 12. The CDR3 is 17 residues long. Germline CDR1 reads SGHTS; CDR2 reads YDEGEE. DNA of the CDR3: TGTGCCAGCAGCCCAGGGTCCGGGACAGCCACCTACAATGAGCAGTTCTTC. Protein product: CASSPGSGTATYNEQFF.

On this clonotype: The junction departs from the called germline gene at one end, perhaps through a read error. The CDR3 DNA follows: TGTGCCAGCAGCTTAGGCTCTGAAAACACCATATATTTT. Its protein is CASSLGSENTIYF. This chain joins TRBV7-9 and TRBJ1-3, with D hard to call. In germline, CDR1 is SEHNR, CDR2 FQNEAQ (reference sequence). The CDR3 totals 13 residues.

J is TRBJ2-5 and V is TRBV11-2; no clear D. Germline V gives CDR1 SGHAT, CDR2 FQNNGV. The CDR3 is 16 amino acids. Trimming left V 1 base short and J 0 bases short, with 12 bases between. As DNA, the CDR3 is TGTGCCAGCAGCTTAGGTCTACAACAGTACCAAGAGACCCAGTACTTC. This codes for CASSLGLQQYQETQYF. Looking up the rest from reference TRBV11-2 and TRBJ2-5 gives the full variable domain: EAGVAQSPRYKIIEKRQSVAFWCNPISGHATLYWYQQILGQGPKLLIQFQNNGVVDDSQLPKDRFSAERLKGVDSTLKIQPAKLEDSAVYLCASSLGLQQYQETQYFGPGTRLLVL.

The V gene is TRBV9, the J gene TRBJ2-1; D gene ambiguous. Germline lookup yields CDR1 SGDLS and CDR2 YYNGEE. There are 13 residues in the CDR3. V was cut by 2 bases and J by 6 bases, with 9 bases left in between. CDR3 in DNA: TGTGCCAGCAGCGTCACAAGCCTCAATGAGCAGTTCTTC. Translating it yields CASSVTSLNEQFF.

This sequence joins TRBV7-9 and TRBJ1-1; no definite D call. Germline loops: CDR1 SEHNR, CDR2 FQNEAQ (reference sequence). Trimming shortened V by 5 bases and J by 6 bases, and 22 bases separated the two germline ends. The CDR3 loop spans 16 amino acids. The CDR3 DNA is TGTGCCAGCAGCCTCGGACCTCACACCAGCACTGCTGAAGCTTTCTTT. Translated, it gives CASSLGPHTSTAEAFF.

The V call is TRBV12-3 or TRBV12-4, the J call TRBJ2-6, with D tentatively TRBD1 or TRBD2 (5 bases each). This CDR3 spans 15 amino acids. Trimming left V 5 bases short and J 2 bases short, with 10 bases between. In DNA, the CDR3 is TGTGCCAGCAGTCTCAGGGACGCTGGGGCCAACGTCCTGACTTTC. Its translation: CASSLRDAGANVLTF.